These 18 T cell receptor beta chains were sequenced from one sample in a study of blood T cell repertoires in COVID-19. Assay: immunoSEQ multiplex PCR; the TCRdb copy retains only in-frame clones and omits some. The table shows tens of thousands of clones, with roughly 85% occurring only once. The sequenced sample consisted of peripheral blood. The receptors were gathered from a man aged 80 or over with acute or convalescent COVID-19.

This chain links TRBV19 with TRBJ1-4; the match to TRBD1 covers 9 bases. Germline assignment: CDR1 LNHDA and CDR2 SQIVND (reference sequence). V dropped 5 bases and J dropped 8; count of bases not matched to a gene: 9. This CDR3 region has 15 residues. CDR3 in amino acids: CASSLPQGADEKLFF. The DNA for the CDR3 is TGTGCCAGTAGTCTACCACAGGGGGCGGACGAAAAACTGTTTTTT. The full variable domain, in which reference TRBV19 and TRBJ1-4 provide the parts outside the CDR3, is DGGITQSPKYLFRKEGQNVTLSCEQNLNHDAMYWYRQDPGQGLRLIYYSQIVNDFQKGDIAEGYSVSREKKESFPLTVTSAQKNPTAFYLCASSLPQGADEKLFFGSGTQLSVL.

J is TRBJ2-1 and V is TRBV5-6; 7 bases are shared with TRBD2. V lost 3 bases and J lost 3; bases outside the gene matches: 3. The CDR3 length is 14 residues. Germline-derived CDR1 and CDR2 are SGHDT and YYEEEE. Here the CDR3 reads CASSWLADYNEQFF. Here the CDR3 DNA reads TGTGCCAGCAGCTGGCTAGCGGACTACAATGAGCAGTTCTTC.

The rearrangement links TRBV7-9 to TRBJ1-1; 8 bases line up with TRBD1. The V gene end was trimmed by 7 bases and the J gene end by 5 bases; junction bases not matched to a gene: 6. The germline V gene has CDR1 SEHNR and CDR2 FQNEAQ (reference sequence). The CDR3 is made up of 13 amino acids. CDR3 sequence: CASTYTGGTEAFF. The CDR3 DNA is TGTGCCAGCACGTATACAGGGGGTACTGAAGCTTTCTTT.

The chain combines TRBV4-1 with TRBJ2-7; 15 bases align to TRBD2. The CDR3 is 18 residues long. Germline assignment: CDR1 MGHRA and CDR2 YSYEKL. The V and J ends lost 3 bases and 0 bases, in that order; junction bases with no gene match: 6. The CDR3: CASSQVGLAGGISYEQYF. CDR3 DNA: TGCGCCAGCAGCCAGGTTGGACTAGCGGGAGGGATCTCCTACGAGCAGTACTTC.

V usage is TRBV28 and J usage is TRBJ1-5; 8 nucleotides match TRBD1. The CDR3 contains 15 residues. V trimming: 5 bases; J trimming: 6 bases; junction bases outside the gene matches: 9. Germline V gene lookup returns CDR1 MDHEN and CDR2 SYDVKM. The DNA for the CDR3 is TGTGCCAGCAGTGTAAGACAGGGGAGTAGTCAGCCCCAGCATTTT. Its translation is CASSVRQGSSQPQHF.

The chain couples TRBV30 to TRBJ2-2; a possible D gene is TRBD1 (6 bases). The V gene lost 0 bases and the J gene lost 2 bases, with 13 bases spanning the gap. Per germline, CDR1 GTSNPN and CDR2 SVGIG (reference sequence). CDR3 size: 16 residues. DNA for the CDR3: TGTGCCTGGAGTGTAGTGGACAGACAAAACACCGGGGAGCTGTTTTTT. It specifies CAWSVVDRQNTGELFF.

This chain connects TRBV20-1 to TRBJ2-1, with 7 bases that match TRBD2. The CDR3 is made up of 11 amino acids. The V and J ends lost 6 bases and 10 bases, in that order; junction bases with no gene match: 6. Germline V gene sequence: CDR1 DFQATT, CDR2 SNEGSKA (reference sequence). As DNA, the CDR3 is TGCAGTGCACCAGCGACTAGCGAGCAGTTCTTC. The encoded protein is CSAPATSEQFF.

J is TRBJ2-5 and V is TRBV9, with TRBD1 as a possible D gene (5 bases). Trimming took off 4 bases at V and 0 bases at J, with 7 bases between the two ends. The CDR3 is 13 amino acids. CDR1 is SGDLS, CDR2 YYNGEE, per germline. CDR3 loop: CASSLTDQETQYF. In DNA form, the CDR3 reads TGTGCCAGCAGCCTGACAGACCAAGAGACCCAGTACTTC.

CDR3 amino acids: CASSPMGQGGYGYTF. For the CDR3, the DNA is TGTGCCAGTAGTCCGATGGGACAGGGAGGCTATGGCTACACCTTC. V and J are TRBV19 and TRBJ1-2, with TRBD1 identical over 9 bases. The germline V gene has CDR1 LNHDA and CDR2 SQIVND (reference sequence). The CDR3 totals 15 residues. V lost 5 bases and J lost 4; bases outside the gene matches: 8.

The chain combines TRBV2 with TRBJ2-7, with TRBD1 as a possible D gene (5 bases). The CDR3 loop spans 13 amino acids. Deletions cut 5 bases from V and 3 bases from J, with 11 bases between. CDR1 and CDR2 from the germline V gene are SNHLY and FYNNEI. The CDR3 protein is CASSLGRNYEQYF. The CDR3 coding sequence is TGTGCCAGCAGTCTGGGGCGGAACTACGAGCAGTACTTC.

The chain joins TRBV6-2 or TRBV6-3 to TRBJ2-1; 7 bases are a match to TRBD2. The V gene end was trimmed by 6 bases and the J gene end by 2 bases; junction bases not matched to a gene: 7. Germline V lookup: CDR1 MNHEY, CDR2 SVGEGT. The CDR3 has 15 amino acids. In DNA, the CDR3 is TGTGCCAGCAGCCCCAGCGGGGCTCCCTACAATGAGCAGTTCTTC. It yields the protein CASSPSGAPYNEQFF.

The CDR3 DNA reads as TGTGCCATCAGTGAAAATTTCGAGGGTAGTGAGCAGTTCTTC. Amino acid sequence: CAISENFEGSEQFF. V is TRBV10-3 and J is TRBJ2-1, with D perhaps matching TRBD2 (5 bases). There are 14 residues in the CDR3. The V gene lost 3 bases and the J gene lost 9 bases, with 15 bases spanning the gap. CDR1 is ENHRY and CDR2 is SYGVKD in the germline V gene.

This chain links TRBV3-1 (or the pseudogene TRBV3-2) with TRBJ1-2; possibly TRBD1 for D (5 bases). CDR1 and CDR2 (germline): LGHDT, YNNKEL (reference sequence). The CDR3 has 14 residues. Trimming left V 2 bases short and J 3 bases short, with 10 bases between. CDR3 region: CASSQNGGDYGYTF. The CDR3 DNA reads as TGTGCCAGCAGCCAAAACGGGGGTGACTATGGCTACACCTTC.

This chain links TRBV3-1 (or the pseudogene TRBV3-2) with TRBJ2-2, with TRBD2 matching 9 bases. Germline assignment: CDR1 LGHDT and CDR2 YNNKEL (reference sequence). V dropped 0 bases and J dropped 4; count of bases not matched to a gene: 6. The CDR3 has 17 amino acids. CDR3 bases: TGTGCCAGCAGCCAAGAACGTGGCGGGAGGGCCACCGGGGAGCTGTTTTTT. This sequence encodes CASSQERGGRATGELFF.

The V and J genes are TRBV19 and TRBJ2-5; 8 bases are shared with TRBD1. Germline CDR1 reads LNHDA; CDR2 reads SQIVND (reference sequence). CDR3 length: 15 amino acids. V trimming: 0 bases; J trimming: 5 bases; junction bases outside the gene matches: 5. CDR3: CASSIDWTGPETQYF. The DNA of the CDR3 is TGTGCCAGTAGTATAGATTGGACAGGGCCGGAGACCCAGTACTTC.

The chain is built from TRBV28 and TRBJ1-4; 9 nucleotides agree with TRBD1. CDR3 length: 16 amino acids. With 5 bases clipped from V and 8 bases from J, the junction kept 12 bases outside the gene matches. The V gene's germline CDR1 is MDHEN and CDR2 SYDVKM. The CDR3 loop reads CASSNAPGQGTEKLFF. The CDR3 DNA follows: TGTGCCAGCAGTAATGCGCCGGGACAGGGAACGGAAAAACTGTTTTTT.

The chain is built from TRBV19 and TRBJ2-3; no clear D. V lost 0 bases to trimming and J lost 5 bases, with 12 bases between them. The CDR3 covers 15 residues. Per the germline V gene, CDR1 is LNHDA and CDR2 is SQIVND (reference sequence). The CDR3 is CASSIDRWLRDTQYF. The CDR3, as DNA: TGTGCCAGTAGTATAGATCGTTGGTTGAGAGATACGCAGTATTTT.

This clone was found once. The genes are TRBV18 and TRBJ2-7, with TRBD1 matching 9 bases. Germline CDR1 and CDR2: KGHSH and LQKENI. This CDR3 comprises 14 residues. V was clipped by 6 bases and J by 2 bases; unmatched bases: 5. The CDR3 sequence: CASSSGTGTYEQYF. The CDR3 nucleotides are TGTGCCAGCTCCAGCGGGACAGGGACCTACGAGCAGTACTTC.